Shown below are 20 T cell receptor beta chains from a single sample sequenced in a study of blood T cell repertoires in COVID-19. TCRdb's table, derived via immunoSEQ multiplex PCR, lists solely in-frame clones and lacks some. The sample has under 80,000 clones, roughly 80% seen once; the top ten hold about 4.4%. The sequencing input was peripheral blood. Source of these receptors: an elderly woman with active or convalescent COVID-19.

The chain has TRBV7-2 and TRBJ2-7; 8 nucleotides agree with TRBD2. The CDR3 extends over 15 amino acids. Germline V lookup: CDR1 SGHTA, CDR2 FQGNSA. Trimming took 8 bases from V and 1 from J; bases not matched to a gene: 10. The CDR3 DNA follows: TGTGCCAGCCAGACTTCAGCGGGAGTTTCCTACGAGCAGTACTTC. Amino acid sequence: CASQTSAGVSYEQYF.

J is TRBJ2-7 and V is TRBV27, with 9 bases aligning to TRBD1. The junction had 9 bases not matched to a gene; V was cut back by 5 bases and J by 4 bases. In germline, CDR1 is MNHEY, CDR2 SMNVEV (reference sequence). There are 15 residues in the CDR3. The CDR3 here is CASSKPGTGSYEQYF. CDR3 coding DNA: TGTGCCAGCAGTAAACCCGGGACAGGGTCTTACGAGCAGTACTTC.

This rearrangement joins TRBV19 to TRBJ2-5; D gene uncertain. V was trimmed by 6 bases and J by 5 bases, leaving 7 bases between them. There are 11 residues in the CDR3. Germline V CDR1 and CDR2: LNHDA, SQIVND (reference sequence). CDR3 in DNA: TGTGCCAGTAGGTCCGGGGAGACCCAGTACTTC. Translated, it gives CASRSGETQYF.

The chain links TRBV28 to TRBJ1-2; 9 bases are shared with TRBD1. Germline CDR1 is MDHEN and CDR2 is SYDVKM. Losses at the gene ends were 5 bases for V and 4 bases for J; bases not matched to a gene: 5. The CDR3 runs to 14 residues. The CDR3 DNA follows: TGTGCCAGCAGTAGGACAGGGGACGGCTATGGCTACACCTTC. As protein: CASSRTGDGYGYTF.

The chain uses TRBV5-8 and TRBJ1-1, with D unclear. V was cut by 2 bases and J by 1 base, with 9 bases left in between. The CDR3 has 14 residues. The germline gives CDR1 SGHTS, CDR2 YDEGEE. The CDR3 sequence: CASSFSRENTEAFF. The CDR3, as DNA: TGTGCCAGCAGCTTTTCACGGGAGAACACTGAAGCTTTCTTT.

The V call is TRBV10-1, the J call TRBJ2-6; D possibly corresponds to TRBD1 (6 bases). The CDR3 has 17 residues. The V end was cut by 3 bases, the J end by 0 bases, with 12 bases between. Germline loops: CDR1 WNHNN, CDR2 SYGVQD (reference sequence). The DNA of the CDR3 is TGCGCCAGCAGTGACGGACAGAGTTCCTCTGGGGCCAACGTCCTGACTTTC. This encodes CASSDGQSSSGANVLTF.

The CDR3 is CASSKDHRGFEQFF. In DNA form, the CDR3 reads TGTGCCAGCAGCAAAGATCACAGGGGTTTTGAGCAGTTCTTC. J is TRBJ2-1 and V is TRBV21-1; the tabulated D call, TRBD1, remains unverified against the DNA. TRBV21-1 is a known pseudogene. The CDR3 has 14 amino acids.

The rearrangement joins TRBV7-3 to TRBJ1-1; possibly TRBD1 for D (6 bases). The CDR3 has 13 residues. Germline CDR1 is SGHTA and CDR2 is FQGTGA. Trimming stripped 4 bases from V and 6 bases from J, with 12 bases between. CDR3 protein: CASSSRTASEAFF. CDR3 DNA: TGTGCCAGCAGCTCGCGGACAGCCTCTGAAGCTTTCTTT.

This clone was seen a single time. The CDR3 nucleotides read TGTGCCAGCACCGAACCGGCTAGCGGAACATACGAGCAGTACTTC. This gives the protein CASTEPASGTYEQYF. The V and J genes are TRBV7-2 and TRBJ2-7; 7 nucleotides line up with TRBD2. This CDR3 contains 15 residues. CDR1 is SGHTA and CDR2 is FQGNSA in the germline V gene. The ends lost 7 bases at V and 4 bases at J; junction bases unmatched: 13.

The genes are TRBV24-1 and TRBJ2-3, with 10 bases lining up with TRBD2. Trimming removed 4 bases from V and 6 bases from J; junction bases left unmatched: 6. The CDR3 sequence is 15 residues long. The V gene's germline CDR1 is KGHDR and CDR2 SFDVKD. The CDR3 region is CATSEAGGAADTQYF. Written as DNA, the CDR3 is TGTGCCACCAGTGAAGCGGGAGGGGCGGCCGATACGCAGTATTTT.

This chain connects TRBV6-5 to TRBJ2-4; tentative D call: TRBD1 (5 bases). V lost 0 bases and J 0 bases, leaving 9 bases between the germline ends. The CDR3 spans 16 residues. Germline CDR1 is MNHEY and CDR2 is SVGAGI. CDR3 in amino acids: CASSYSMTVAKNIQYF. CDR3 coding DNA: TGTGCCAGCAGTTACTCGATGACAGTAGCCAAAAACATTCAGTACTTC.

This chain uses TRBV9 with TRBJ2-2; D is uncertain. CDR3 length equals 14 residues. Germline CDR1 reads SGDLS; CDR2 reads YYNGEE. With 6 bases removed from V and 1 base from J, the gap between germline ends came to 10 bases. The CDR3 is CASTPSGNTGELFF. CDR3 sequence (DNA): TGTGCCAGCACCCCATCGGGGAACACCGGGGAGCTGTTTTTT.

The chain uses TRBV6-6 and TRBJ2-2; 10 nucleotides agree with TRBD1. J lost 6 bases, V lost 7 bases, and 11 bases had no gene match. Germline V CDR1 and CDR2: MNHNY, SVGAGI (reference sequence). The CDR3 is made up of 16 amino acids. The CDR3 bases are TGTGCCAGCATTACCGGGACAGGGGTCAATTCCGGGGAGCTGTTTTTT. It is translated as CASITGTGVNSGELFF.

This rearrangement joins TRBV14 to TRBJ2-3, with 8 nucleotides matching TRBD1. Per germline, CDR1 SGHDN and CDR2 FVKESK. This CDR3 spans 17 amino acids. Losses at the gene ends were 5 bases for V and 1 base for J; bases not matched to a gene: 11. DNA of the CDR3: TGTGCCAGCAGCAGAACATTGACAGGGGAGGGCACAGATACGCAGTATTTT. Amino acids: CASSRTLTGEGTDTQYF.

The chain uses TRBV5-1 and TRBJ2-5; 9 bases agree with TRBD1. Germline lookup yields CDR1 SGHRS and CDR2 YFSETQ. The CDR3 length is 17 residues. The V gene end was trimmed by 0 bases and the J gene end by 2 bases; junction bases not matched to a gene: 8. CDR3 nucleotide sequence: TGCGCCAGCAGCTTGGGGACAGGGGTGGGGAGGCAAGAGACCCAGTACTTC. Protein sequence: CASSLGTGVGRQETQYF.

The chain carries TRBV28 and TRBJ1-2; tentatively, D is TRBD1 (5 bases). This CDR3 is built from 15 residues. V was shortened by 7 bases and J by 0 bases, with 15 bases between the two germline ends. Germline lookup yields CDR1 MDHEN and CDR2 SYDVKM. CDR3 nucleotides: TGTGCCAGCACAGCTTCGAAGGGGTCTAACTATGGCTACACCTTC. Protein: CASTASKGSNYGYTF.

This rearrangement joins TRBV19 to TRBJ1-5, with TRBD1 identical over 11 bases. The CDR3 sequence is 16 residues long. V shed 4 bases and J 6 bases; nucleotides not matched to a gene: 8. Germline V gives CDR1 LNHDA, CDR2 SQIVND (reference sequence). The CDR3 DNA reads TGTGCCAGTAGTAGGGACGGGACAGGGGGAGGTCAGCCCCAGCATTTT. Protein sequence: CASSRDGTGGGQPQHF.

The V call is TRBV4-2, the J call TRBJ1-6; D is unresolved. CDR3 length: 13 amino acids. Trimming cost V 0 bases and J 9 bases, with 6 bases left between them. The germline V gene encodes CDR1 LGHNA and CDR2 YNFKEQ. CDR3 region: CASSQDLGSPLHF. The CDR3 DNA follows: TGTGCCAGCAGCCAAGACCTAGGTTCACCCCTCCACTTT.

This clone was counted once. The CDR3 sequence: CASSFEQENQPQHF. The CDR3 DNA is TGTGCCAGCAGCTTCGAACAGGAGAATCAGCCCCAGCATTTT. V and J are TRBV7-9 and TRBJ1-5; perhaps TRBD1 as D (5 bases). Germline loops: CDR1 SEHNR, CDR2 FQNEAQ (reference sequence). This CDR3 contains 14 residues. Trimming cost V 3 bases and J 4 bases, with 10 bases left between them.

The genes are TRBV4-1 and TRBJ2-5, with a possible D match to TRBD1 (6 bases). Looked up from germline, CDR1 is MGHRA and CDR2 is YSYEKL. This CDR3 has 16 amino acids. Trimming took 0 bases from V and 2 from J, leaving 13 bases between them. CDR3 loop: CASSQEGRTAQETQYF. The CDR3 region has the DNA TGCGCCAGCAGCCAAGAGGGAAGGACAGCTCAAGAGACCCAGTACTTC.